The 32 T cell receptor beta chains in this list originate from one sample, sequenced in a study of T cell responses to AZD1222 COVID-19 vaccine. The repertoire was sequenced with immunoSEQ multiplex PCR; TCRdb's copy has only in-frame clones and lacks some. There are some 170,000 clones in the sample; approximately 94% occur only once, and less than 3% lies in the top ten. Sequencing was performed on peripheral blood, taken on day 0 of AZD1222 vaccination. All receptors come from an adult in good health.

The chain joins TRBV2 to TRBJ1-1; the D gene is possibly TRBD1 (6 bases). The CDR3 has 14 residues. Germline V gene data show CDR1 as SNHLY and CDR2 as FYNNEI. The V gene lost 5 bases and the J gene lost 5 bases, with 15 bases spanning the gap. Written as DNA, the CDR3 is TGTGCCAGCAGTACCTCCCGGGGGCGGACTGAAGCTTTCTTT. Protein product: CASSTSRGRTEAFF.

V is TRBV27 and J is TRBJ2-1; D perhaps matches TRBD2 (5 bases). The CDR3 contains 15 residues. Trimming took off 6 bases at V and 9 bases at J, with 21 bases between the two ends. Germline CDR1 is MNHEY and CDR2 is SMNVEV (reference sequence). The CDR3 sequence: CASSLSQVGRAEQFF. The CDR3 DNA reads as TGTGCCAGCAGCCTCTCCCAGGTGGGGAGAGCTGAGCAGTTCTTC.

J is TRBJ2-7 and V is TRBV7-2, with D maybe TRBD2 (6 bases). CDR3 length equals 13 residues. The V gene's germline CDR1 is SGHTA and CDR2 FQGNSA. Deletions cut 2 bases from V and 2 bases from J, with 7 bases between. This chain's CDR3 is CASSLWGAYEQYF. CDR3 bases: TGTGCCAGCAGCTTATGGGGGGCCTACGAGCAGTACTTC.

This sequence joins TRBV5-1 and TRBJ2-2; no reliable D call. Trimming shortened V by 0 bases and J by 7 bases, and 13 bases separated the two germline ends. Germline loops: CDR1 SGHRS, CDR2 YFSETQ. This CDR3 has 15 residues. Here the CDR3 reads CASSLAPSGGGELFF. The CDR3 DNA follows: TGCGCCAGCAGCTTGGCGCCGTCTGGTGGCGGGGAGCTGTTTTTT.

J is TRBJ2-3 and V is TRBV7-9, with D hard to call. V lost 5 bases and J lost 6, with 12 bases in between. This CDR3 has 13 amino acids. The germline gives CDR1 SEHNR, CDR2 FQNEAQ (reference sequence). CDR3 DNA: TGTGCCAGCAGCGCGAGGACCCGGGATACGCAGTATTTT. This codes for CASSARTRDTQYF.

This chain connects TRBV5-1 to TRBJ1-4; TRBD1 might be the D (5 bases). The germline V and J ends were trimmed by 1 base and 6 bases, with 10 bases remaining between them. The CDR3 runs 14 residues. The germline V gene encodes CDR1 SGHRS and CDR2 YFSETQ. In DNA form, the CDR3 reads TGCGCCAGCAGCTTGCAGGGCCCTTATGAAAAACTGTTTTTT. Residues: CASSLQGPYEKLFF.

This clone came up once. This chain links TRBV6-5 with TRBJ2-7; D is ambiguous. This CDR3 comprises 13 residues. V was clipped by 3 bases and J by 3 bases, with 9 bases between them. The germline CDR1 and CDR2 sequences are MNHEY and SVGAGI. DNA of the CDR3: TGTGCCAGCAGTTATCAAGACGGCTACGAGCAGTACTTC. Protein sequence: CASSYQDGYEQYF.

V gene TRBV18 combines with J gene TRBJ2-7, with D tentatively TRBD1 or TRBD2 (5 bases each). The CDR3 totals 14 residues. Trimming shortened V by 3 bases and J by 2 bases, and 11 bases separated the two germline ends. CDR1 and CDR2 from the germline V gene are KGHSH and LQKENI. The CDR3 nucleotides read TGTGCCAGCTCACCGGACCTGGGGGCCTACGAGCAGTACTTC. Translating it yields CASSPDLGAYEQYF. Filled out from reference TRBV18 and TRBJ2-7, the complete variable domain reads NAGVMQNPRHLVRRRGQEARLRCSPMKGHSHVYWYRQLPEEGLKFMVYLQKENIIDESGMPKERFSAEFPKEGPSILRIQQVVRGDSAAYFCASSPDLGAYEQYFGPGTRLTVT.

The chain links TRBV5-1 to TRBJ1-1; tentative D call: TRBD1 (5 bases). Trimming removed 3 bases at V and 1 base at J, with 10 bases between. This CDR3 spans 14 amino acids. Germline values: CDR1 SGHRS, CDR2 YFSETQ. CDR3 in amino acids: CASSSGPENTEAFF. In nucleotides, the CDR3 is TGCGCCAGCAGCTCGGGACCGGAGAACACTGAAGCTTTCTTT.

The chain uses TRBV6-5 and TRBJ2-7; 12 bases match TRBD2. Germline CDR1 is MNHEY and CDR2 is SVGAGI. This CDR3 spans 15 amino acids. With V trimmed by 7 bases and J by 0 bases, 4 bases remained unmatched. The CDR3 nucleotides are TGTGCCAGCATTCGGACTAGCGGGACCTCCTACGAGCAGTACTTC. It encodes CASIRTSGTSYEQYF.

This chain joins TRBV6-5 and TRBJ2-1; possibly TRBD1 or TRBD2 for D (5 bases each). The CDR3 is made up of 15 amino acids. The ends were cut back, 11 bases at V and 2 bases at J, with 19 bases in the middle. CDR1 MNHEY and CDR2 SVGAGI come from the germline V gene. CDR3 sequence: CASLARGAAYNEQFF. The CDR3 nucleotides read TGTGCCTCTCTTGCGAGAGGGGCGGCCTACAATGAGCAGTTCTTC.

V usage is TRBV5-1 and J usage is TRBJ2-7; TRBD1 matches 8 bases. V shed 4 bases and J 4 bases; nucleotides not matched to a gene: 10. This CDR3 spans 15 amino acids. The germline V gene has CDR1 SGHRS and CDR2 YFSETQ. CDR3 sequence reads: CASSTRQGWIYEQYF. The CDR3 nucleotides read TGCGCCAGCAGCACCCGACAGGGGTGGATTTACGAGCAGTACTTC.

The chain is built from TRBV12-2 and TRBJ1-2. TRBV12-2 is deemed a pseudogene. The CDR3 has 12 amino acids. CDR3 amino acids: CASRPRRIGYTF. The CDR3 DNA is TGTGCAAGTCGCCCTAGAAGGATTGGCTACACCTTC.

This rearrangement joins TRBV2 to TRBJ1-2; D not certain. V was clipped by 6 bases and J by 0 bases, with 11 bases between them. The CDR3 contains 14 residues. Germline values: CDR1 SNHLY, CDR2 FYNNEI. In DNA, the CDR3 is TGTGCCAGCAGCCTCGGCTGGACTAACTATGGCTACACCTTC. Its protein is CASSLGWTNYGYTF.

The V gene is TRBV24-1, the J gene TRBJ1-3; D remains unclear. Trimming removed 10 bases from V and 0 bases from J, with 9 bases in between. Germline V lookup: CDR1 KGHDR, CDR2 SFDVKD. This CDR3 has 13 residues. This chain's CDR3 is CATQFSSGNTIYF. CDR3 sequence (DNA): TGTGCCACTCAGTTTAGCTCTGGAAACACCATATATTTT.

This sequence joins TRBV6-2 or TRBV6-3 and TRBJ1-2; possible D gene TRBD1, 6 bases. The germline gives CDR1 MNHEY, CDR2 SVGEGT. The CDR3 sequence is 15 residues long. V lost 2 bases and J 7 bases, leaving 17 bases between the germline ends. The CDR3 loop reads CASSYGWGASGGYTF. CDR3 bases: TGTGCCAGCAGTTACGGGTGGGGGGCCTCAGGTGGCTACACCTTC.

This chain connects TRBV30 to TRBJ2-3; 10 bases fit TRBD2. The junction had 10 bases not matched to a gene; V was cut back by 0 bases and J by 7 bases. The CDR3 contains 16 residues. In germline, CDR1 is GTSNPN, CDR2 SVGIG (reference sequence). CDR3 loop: CAWSVLASGSRNTQYF. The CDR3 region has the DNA TGTGCCTGGAGTGTACTGGCTAGCGGGAGTCGGAATACGCAGTATTTT.

Written as DNA, the CDR3 is TGTGCCAGCTCATTTTCAGGGGTCCCGGAAGACACCATATATTTT. Protein: CASSFSGVPEDTIYF. This chain links TRBV18 with TRBJ1-3; weak D call: TRBD1 (6 bases). The length of the CDR3 is 15 residues. Trimming left V 5 bases short and J 8 bases short, with 19 bases between. CDR1 and CDR2 from the germline V gene are KGHSH and LQKENI.

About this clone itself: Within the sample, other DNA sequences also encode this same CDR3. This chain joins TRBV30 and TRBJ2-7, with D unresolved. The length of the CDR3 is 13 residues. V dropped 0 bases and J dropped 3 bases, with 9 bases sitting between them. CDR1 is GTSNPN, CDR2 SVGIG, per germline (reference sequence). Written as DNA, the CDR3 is TGTGCCTGGAGTGTAGGAACGGGCTACGAGCAGTACTTC. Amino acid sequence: CAWSVGTGYEQYF.

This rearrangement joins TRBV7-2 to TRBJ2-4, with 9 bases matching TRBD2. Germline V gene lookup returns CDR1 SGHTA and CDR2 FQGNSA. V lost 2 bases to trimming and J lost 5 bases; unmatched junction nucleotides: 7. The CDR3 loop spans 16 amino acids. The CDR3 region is CASSLLAGSVQNIQYF. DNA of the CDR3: TGTGCCAGCAGCTTACTAGCGGGATCAGTTCAAAACATTCAGTACTTC.

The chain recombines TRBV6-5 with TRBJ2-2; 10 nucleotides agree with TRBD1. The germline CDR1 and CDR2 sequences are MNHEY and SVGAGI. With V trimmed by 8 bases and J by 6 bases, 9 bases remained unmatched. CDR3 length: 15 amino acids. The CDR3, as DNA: TGTGCCAGCGGGCGACAGGGGGCGGTCGCCGGGGAGCTGTTTTTT. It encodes CASGRQGAVAGELFF.

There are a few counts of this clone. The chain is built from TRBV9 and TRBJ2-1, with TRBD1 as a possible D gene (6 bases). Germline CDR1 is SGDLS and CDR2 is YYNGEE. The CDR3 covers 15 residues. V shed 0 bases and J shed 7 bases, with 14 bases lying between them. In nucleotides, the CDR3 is TGTGCCAGCAGCGTAGATATCAGGGGACCGAATGAGCAGTTCTTC. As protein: CASSVDIRGPNEQFF.

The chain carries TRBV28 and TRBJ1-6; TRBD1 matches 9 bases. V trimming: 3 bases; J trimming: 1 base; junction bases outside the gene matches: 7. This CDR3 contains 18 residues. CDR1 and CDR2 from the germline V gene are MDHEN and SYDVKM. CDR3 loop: CASSLPTGGASYNSPLHF. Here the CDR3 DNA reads TGTGCCAGCAGTTTGCCAACAGGGGGCGCTTCCTATAATTCACCCCTCCACTTT.

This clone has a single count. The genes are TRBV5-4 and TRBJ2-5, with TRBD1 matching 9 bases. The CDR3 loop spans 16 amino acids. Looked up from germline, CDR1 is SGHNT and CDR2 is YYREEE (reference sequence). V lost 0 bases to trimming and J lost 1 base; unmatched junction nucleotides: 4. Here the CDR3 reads CASSLGGGQGQETQYF. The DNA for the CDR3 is TGTGCCAGCAGCTTGGGGGGGGGACAGGGCCAAGAGACCCAGTACTTC.

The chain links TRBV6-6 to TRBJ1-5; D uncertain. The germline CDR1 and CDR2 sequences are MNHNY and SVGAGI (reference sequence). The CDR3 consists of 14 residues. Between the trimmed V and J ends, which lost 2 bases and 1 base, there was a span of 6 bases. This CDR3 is CASSYTDSNQPQHF. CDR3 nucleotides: TGTGCCAGCAGTTACACAGACAGCAATCAGCCCCAGCATTTT.

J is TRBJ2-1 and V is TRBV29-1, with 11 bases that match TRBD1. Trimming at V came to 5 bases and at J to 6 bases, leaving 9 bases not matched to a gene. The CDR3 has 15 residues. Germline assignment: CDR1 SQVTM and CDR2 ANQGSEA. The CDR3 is CSVSLDRGQINEQFF. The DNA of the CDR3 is TGCAGCGTTTCCCTGGACAGGGGGCAGATCAATGAGCAGTTCTTC.

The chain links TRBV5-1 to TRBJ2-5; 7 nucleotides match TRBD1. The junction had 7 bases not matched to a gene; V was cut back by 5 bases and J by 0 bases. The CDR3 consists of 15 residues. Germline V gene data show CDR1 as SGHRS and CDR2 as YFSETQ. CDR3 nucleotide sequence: TGCGCCAGCAGTGGGCTCGACAGGGACCAAGAGACCCAGTACTTC. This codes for CASSGLDRDQETQYF.

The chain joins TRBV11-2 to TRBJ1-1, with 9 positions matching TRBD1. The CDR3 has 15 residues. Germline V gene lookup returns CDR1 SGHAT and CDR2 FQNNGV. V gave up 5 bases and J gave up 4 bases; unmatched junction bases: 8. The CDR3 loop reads CASSPTGGQGTEAFF. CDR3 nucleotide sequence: TGTGCCAGCAGCCCGACAGGGGGTCAGGGCACTGAAGCTTTCTTT.

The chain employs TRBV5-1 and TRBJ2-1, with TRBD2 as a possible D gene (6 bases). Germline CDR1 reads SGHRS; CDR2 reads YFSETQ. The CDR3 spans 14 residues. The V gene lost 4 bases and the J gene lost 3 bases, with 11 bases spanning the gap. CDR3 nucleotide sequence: TGCGCCAGCAGCCCGGGGACTTACTACAATGAGCAGTTCTTC. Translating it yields CASSPGTYYNEQFF.

The CDR3 loop is CSARDRNEQFF. The CDR3 DNA is TGCAGTGCTAGAGACCGAAATGAGCAGTTCTTC. J is TRBJ2-1 and V is TRBV20-1; D is unresolved. The germline V and J ends were trimmed by 0 bases and 7 bases, with 4 bases remaining between them. Germline CDR1 is DFQATT and CDR2 is SNEGSKA (reference sequence). The CDR3 extends over 11 amino acids.

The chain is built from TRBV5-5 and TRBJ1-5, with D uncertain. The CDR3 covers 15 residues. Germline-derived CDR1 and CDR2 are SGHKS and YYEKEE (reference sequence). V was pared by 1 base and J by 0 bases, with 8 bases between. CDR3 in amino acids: CASSLKGYSNQPQHF. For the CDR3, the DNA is TGTGCCAGCAGCTTGAAAGGGTATAGCAATCAGCCCCAGCATTTT.

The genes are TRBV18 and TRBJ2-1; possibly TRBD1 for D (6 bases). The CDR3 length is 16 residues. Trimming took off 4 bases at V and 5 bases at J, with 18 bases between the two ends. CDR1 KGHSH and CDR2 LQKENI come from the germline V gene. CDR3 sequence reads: CASSRLGASKNNEQFF. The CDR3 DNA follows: TGTGCCAGCTCACGTTTGGGGGCTTCGAAAAACAATGAGCAGTTCTTC.